The clone carrying this T cell receptor beta chain was counted at least ten times. Reverse transcription of all isolated RNA meant that expressed TCRB transcripts were sequenced. Generated by immunoSEQ multiplex PCR, the TCRdb table keeps only in-frame clones and is missing some. This sample has about 320,000 clones, with 12% to 15% found just once. This sample was included in a study of beta chain features in type 1 diabetes. The length of the CDR3 is 15 residues. V shed 1 base and J 2 bases; nucleotides not matched to a gene: 2. Germline V gives CDR1 MGHDK, CDR2 SYGVNS. Sequenced input: central memory CD4+ T cells from blood. The chain employs TRBV25-1 and TRBJ2-5; 9 positions agree with TRBD2. The TCR sequence derives from a man between 25 and 39 years old in good health. In DNA, the CDR3 is TGTGCCAGCAGTGAATTTCTAGCGGGGCAAGAGACCCAGTACTTC. It is translated as CASSEFLAGQETQYF.